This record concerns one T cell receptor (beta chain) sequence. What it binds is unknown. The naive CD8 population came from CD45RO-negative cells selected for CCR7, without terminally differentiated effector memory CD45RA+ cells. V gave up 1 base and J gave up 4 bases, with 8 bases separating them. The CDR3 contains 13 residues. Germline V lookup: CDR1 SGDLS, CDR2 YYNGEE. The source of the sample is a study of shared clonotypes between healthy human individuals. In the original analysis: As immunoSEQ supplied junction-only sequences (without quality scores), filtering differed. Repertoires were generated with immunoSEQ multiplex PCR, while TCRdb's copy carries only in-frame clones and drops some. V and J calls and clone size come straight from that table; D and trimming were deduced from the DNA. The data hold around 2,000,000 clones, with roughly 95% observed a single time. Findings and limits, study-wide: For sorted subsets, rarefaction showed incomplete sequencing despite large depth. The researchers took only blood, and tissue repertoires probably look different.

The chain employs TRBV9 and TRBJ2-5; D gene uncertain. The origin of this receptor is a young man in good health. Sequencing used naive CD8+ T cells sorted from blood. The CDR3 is CASSVRSGETQYF. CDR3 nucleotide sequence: TGTGCCAGCAGCGTAAGGAGTGGAGAGACCCAGTACTTC.